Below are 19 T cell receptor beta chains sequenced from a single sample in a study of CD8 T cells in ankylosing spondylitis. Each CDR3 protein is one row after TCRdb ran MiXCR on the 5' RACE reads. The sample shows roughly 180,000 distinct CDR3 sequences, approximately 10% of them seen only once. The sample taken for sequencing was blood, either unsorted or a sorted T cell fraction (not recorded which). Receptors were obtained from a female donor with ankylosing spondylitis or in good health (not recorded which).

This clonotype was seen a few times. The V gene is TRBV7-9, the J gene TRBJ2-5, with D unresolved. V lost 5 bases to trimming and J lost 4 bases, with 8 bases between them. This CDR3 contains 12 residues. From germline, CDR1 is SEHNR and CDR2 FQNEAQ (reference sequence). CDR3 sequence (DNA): TGTGCCAGCAGCCTACGGACAGAGACCCAGTACTTC. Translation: CASSLRTETQYF. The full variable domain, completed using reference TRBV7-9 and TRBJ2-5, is DTGVSQNPRHKITKRGQNVTFRCDPISEHNRLYWYRQTLGQGPEFLTYFQNEAQLEKSRLLSDRFSAERPKGSFSTLEIQRTEQGDSAMYLCASSLRTETQYFGPGTRLLVL.

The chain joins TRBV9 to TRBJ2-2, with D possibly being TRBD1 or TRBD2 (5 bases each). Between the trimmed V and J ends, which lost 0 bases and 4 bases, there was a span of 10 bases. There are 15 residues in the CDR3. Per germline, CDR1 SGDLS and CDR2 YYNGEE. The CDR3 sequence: CASSVGGIGTGELFF. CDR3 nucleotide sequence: TGTGCCAGCAGCGTAGGGGGGATTGGCACCGGGGAGCTGTTTTTT.

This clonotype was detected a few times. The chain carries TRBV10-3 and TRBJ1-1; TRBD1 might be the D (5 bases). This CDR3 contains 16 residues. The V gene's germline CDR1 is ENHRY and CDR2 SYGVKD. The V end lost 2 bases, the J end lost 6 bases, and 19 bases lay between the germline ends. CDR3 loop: CAISEPPGTRRAEAFF. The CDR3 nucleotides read TGTGCCATCAGTGAGCCCCCCGGGACGCGGAGGGCTGAAGCTTTCTTT.

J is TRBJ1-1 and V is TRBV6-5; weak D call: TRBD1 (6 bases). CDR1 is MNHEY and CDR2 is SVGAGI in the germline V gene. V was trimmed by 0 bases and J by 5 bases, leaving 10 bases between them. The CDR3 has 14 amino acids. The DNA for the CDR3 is TGTGCCAGCAGTTACTCGACAGGAAGAACTGAAGCTTTCTTT. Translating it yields CASSYSTGRTEAFF.

The CDR3 reads CASSFPGLAGVLSQETQYF. The DNA for the CDR3 is TGTGCCAGCAGTTTTCCCGGACTAGCGGGAGTTCTAAGTCAAGAGACCCAGTACTTC. This chain joins TRBV12-3 or TRBV12-4 and TRBJ2-5; 13 nucleotides align to TRBD2. CDR3 size: 19 residues. V dropped 3 bases and J dropped 2; count of bases not matched to a gene: 12.

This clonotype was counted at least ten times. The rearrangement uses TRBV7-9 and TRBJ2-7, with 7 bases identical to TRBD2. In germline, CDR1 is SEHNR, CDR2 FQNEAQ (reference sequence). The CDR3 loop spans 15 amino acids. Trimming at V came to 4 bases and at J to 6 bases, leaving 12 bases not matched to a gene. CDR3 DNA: TGTGCCAGCAGCTCCGGGGCGGGAGCTTTAGGCGAGCAGTACTTC. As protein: CASSSGAGALGEQYF.

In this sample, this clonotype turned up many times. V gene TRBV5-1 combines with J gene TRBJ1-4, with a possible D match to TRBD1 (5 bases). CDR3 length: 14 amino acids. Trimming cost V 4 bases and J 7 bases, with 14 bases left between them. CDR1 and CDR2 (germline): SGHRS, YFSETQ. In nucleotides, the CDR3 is TGCGCCAGCAGCCCGGACGGGACGAGTGAAAAACTGTTTTTT. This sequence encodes CASSPDGTSEKLFF. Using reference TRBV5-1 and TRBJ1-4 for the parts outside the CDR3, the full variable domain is KAGVTQTPRYLIKTRGQQVTLSCSPISGHRSVSWYQQTPGQGLQFLFEYFSETQRNKGNFPGRFSGRQFSNSRSEMNVSTLELGDSALYLCASSPDGTSEKLFFGSGTQLSVL.

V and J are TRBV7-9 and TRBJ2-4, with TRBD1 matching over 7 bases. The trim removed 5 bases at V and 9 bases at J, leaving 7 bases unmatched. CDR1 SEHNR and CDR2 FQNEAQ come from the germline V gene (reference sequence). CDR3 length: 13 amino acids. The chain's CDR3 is CASSPTGITIQYF. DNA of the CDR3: TGTGCCAGCAGCCCGACAGGGATCACCATTCAGTACTTC.

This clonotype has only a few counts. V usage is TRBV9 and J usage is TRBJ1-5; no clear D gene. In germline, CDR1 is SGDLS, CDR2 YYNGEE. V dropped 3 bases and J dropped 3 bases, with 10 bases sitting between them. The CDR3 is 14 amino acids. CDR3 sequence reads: CASSAGRPNQPQHF. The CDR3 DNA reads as TGTGCCAGCAGCGCAGGACGGCCCAATCAGCCCCAGCATTTT.

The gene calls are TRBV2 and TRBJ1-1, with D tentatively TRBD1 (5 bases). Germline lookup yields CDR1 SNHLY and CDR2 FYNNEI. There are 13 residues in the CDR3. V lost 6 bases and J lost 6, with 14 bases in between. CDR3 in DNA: TGTGCCAGCAGAGTACGGGGACTACCTGAAGCTTTCTTT. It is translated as CASRVRGLPEAFF. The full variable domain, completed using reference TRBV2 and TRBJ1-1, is EPEVTQTPSHQVTQMGQEVILRCVPISNHLYFYWYRQILGQKVEFLVSFYNNEISEKSEIFDDQFSVERPDGSNFTLKIRSTKLEDSAMYFCASRVRGLPEAFFGQGTRLTVV.

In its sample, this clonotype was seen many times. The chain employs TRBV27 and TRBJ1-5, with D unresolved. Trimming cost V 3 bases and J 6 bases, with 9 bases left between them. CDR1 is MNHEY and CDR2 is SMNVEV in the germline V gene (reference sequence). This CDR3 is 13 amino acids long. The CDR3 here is CASSFSVGQPQHF. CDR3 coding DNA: TGTGCCAGCAGTTTCTCGGTCGGTCAGCCCCAGCATTTT.

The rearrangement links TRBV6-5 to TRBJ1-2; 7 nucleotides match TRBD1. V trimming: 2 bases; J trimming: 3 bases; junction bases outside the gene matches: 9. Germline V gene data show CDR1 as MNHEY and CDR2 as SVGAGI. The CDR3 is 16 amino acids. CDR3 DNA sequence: TGTGCCAGCAGTTACGTCCGGGACAGAACTTACTATGGCTACACCTTC. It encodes CASSYVRDRTYYGYTF.

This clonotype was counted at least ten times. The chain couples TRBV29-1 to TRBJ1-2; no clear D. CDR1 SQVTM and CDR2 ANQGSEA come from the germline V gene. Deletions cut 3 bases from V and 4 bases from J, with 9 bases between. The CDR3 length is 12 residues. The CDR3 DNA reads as TGCAGCGTTGATGAAGCAATCTATGGCTACACCTTC. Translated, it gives CSVDEAIYGYTF.

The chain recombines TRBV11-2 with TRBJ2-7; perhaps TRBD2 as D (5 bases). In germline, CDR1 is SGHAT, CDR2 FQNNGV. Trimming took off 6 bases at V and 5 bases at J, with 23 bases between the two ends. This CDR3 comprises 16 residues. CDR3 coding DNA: TGTGCCAGCAGTGCAGCCCTCACCGCAGCGGATCACGAGCAGTACTTC. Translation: CASSAALTAADHEQYF.

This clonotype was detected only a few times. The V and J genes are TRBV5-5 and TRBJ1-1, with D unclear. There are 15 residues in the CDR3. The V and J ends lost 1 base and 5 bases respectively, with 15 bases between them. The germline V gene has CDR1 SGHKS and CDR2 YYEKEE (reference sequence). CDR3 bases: TGTGCCAGCAGCTTGAGGGAAGTCAGCGGGACTGAAGCTTTCTTT. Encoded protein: CASSLREVSGTEAFF.

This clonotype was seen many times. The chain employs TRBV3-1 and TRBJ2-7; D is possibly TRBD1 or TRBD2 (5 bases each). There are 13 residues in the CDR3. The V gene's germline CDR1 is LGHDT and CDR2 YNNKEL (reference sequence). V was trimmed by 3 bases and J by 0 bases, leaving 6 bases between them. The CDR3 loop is CASSQGPSYEQYF. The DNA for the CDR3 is TGTGCCAGCAGCCAGGGACCCTCCTACGAGCAGTACTTC.

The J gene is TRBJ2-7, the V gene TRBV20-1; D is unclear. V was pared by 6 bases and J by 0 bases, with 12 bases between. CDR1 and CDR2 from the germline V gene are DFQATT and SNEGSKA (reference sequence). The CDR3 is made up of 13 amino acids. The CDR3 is CSAGRRSSYEQYF. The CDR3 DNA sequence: TGCAGTGCGGGTCGTAGGAGCTCCTACGAGCAGTACTTC.

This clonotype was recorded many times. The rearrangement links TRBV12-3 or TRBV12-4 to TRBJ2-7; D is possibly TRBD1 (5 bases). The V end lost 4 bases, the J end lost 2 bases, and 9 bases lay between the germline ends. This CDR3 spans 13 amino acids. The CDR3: CASSWGSAYEQYF. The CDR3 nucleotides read TGTGCCAGCAGTTGGGGCAGTGCCTACGAGCAGTACTTC.

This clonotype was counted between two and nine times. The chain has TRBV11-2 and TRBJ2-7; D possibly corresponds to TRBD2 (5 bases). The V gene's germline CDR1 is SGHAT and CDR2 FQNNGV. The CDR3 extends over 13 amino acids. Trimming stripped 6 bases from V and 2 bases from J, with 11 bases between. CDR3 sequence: CASRPDGTYEQYF. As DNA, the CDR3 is TGTGCCAGCAGACCGGACGGGACCTACGAGCAGTACTTC.